The T cell receptor (beta chain) described here comes from a study of T cell repertoires in cytomegalovirus infection. On this clonotype itself: Its specificity is not known.

Per germline, CDR1 MDHEN and CDR2 SYDVKM. This CDR3 region has 14 residues. Trimming cost V 5 bases and J 7 bases, with 15 bases left between them. TCRdb reprocessed the reads via MiXCR and lists one record per CDR3 protein. The table lists around 570,000 distinct CDR3 sequences, 40% of them singletons, with around 48% in the top ten. Sample: cultured PBMCs, taken from culture after CMV antigen stimulation. This chain links TRBV28 with TRBJ2-1; TRBD2 might be the D (7 bases). This TCR was sampled from a human donor in good health (CMV status not recorded). Some clones in this sample may be carry-over from other donors' samples. The CDR3 loop is CASSVRGAGNEQFF. CDR3 sequence (DNA): TGTGCCAGCAGTGTTCGGGGGGCGGGAAATGAGCAGTTCTTC.